The 27 T cell receptor beta chains below were found in one sample sequenced in a study of blood T cell repertoires in COVID-19. Method: immunoSEQ multiplex PCR; TCRdb's copy keeps in-frame clones and lacks some. The profile shows 200,000 to 250,000 clones, just over 90% of them singletons. The specimen sequenced was PBMCs or T cells enriched from blood (not recorded which). These receptors were taken from a woman between 18 and 30 years old who had recovered from COVID-19.

V and J are TRBV19 and TRBJ2-6; no firm D call. V was clipped by 6 bases and J by 1 base, with 10 bases between them. The V gene's germline CDR1 is LNHDA and CDR2 SQIVND (reference sequence). There are 15 residues in the CDR3. CDR3: CASSRVLSGANVLTF. The CDR3 DNA is TGTGCCAGTAGCCGGGTATTATCTGGGGCCAACGTCCTGACTTTC.

This chain uses TRBV7-2 with TRBJ1-4; D not resolved. V was shortened by 0 bases and J by 6 bases, with 14 bases between the two germline ends. The CDR3 is made up of 16 amino acids. Germline V CDR1 and CDR2: SGHTA, FQGNSA. The CDR3 DNA is TGTGCCAGCAGCTTAGCGCCCTCAGCGGTTGATGAAAAACTGTTTTTT. Amino acids: CASSLAPSAVDEKLFF.

This chain joins TRBV28 and TRBJ1-2; possible D gene TRBD1, 5 bases. The germline V gene encodes CDR1 MDHEN and CDR2 SYDVKM. The ends were cut back, 4 bases at V and 3 bases at J, with 18 bases in the middle. The CDR3 has 16 amino acids. The CDR3 is CASSSPRGGRDYGYTF. CDR3 sequence (DNA): TGTGCCAGCAGTTCCCCTAGGGGAGGGAGGGACTATGGCTACACCTTC.

The chain couples TRBV9 to TRBJ1-4, with 9 bases aligning to TRBD1. V lost 3 bases and J lost 7; bases outside the gene matches: 7. Germline CDR1 is SGDLS and CDR2 is YYNGEE. The CDR3 contains 15 residues. The CDR3 sequence is CASSDSPGQGEKLFF. DNA of the CDR3: TGTGCCAGCAGCGACAGTCCGGGACAGGGTGAAAAACTGTTTTTT.

The chain combines TRBV24-1 with TRBJ2-1; 9 bases map to TRBD2. With V trimmed by 12 bases and J by 0 bases, 17 bases remained unmatched. CDR1 and CDR2 (germline): KGHDR, SFDVKD. The CDR3 runs to 18 residues. The CDR3 sequence is CAGELAGKLRFSYNEQFF. The CDR3 bases are TGTGCCGGAGAACTAGCGGGTAAACTGCGTTTCTCCTACAATGAGCAGTTCTTC.

V gene TRBV5-1 combines with J gene TRBJ1-3; D gene ambiguous. With 5 bases removed from V and 0 bases from J, the gap between germline ends came to 15 bases. Germline CDR1 reads SGHRS; CDR2 reads YFSETQ. The CDR3 is made up of 16 amino acids. The CDR3 DNA follows: TGCGCCAGCAGTATGAGGGCCAGTAGCTCTGGAAACACCATATATTTT. It is translated as CASSMRASSSGNTIYF. Full variable domain (outside the CDR3, taken from reference TRBV5-1 and TRBJ1-3): KAGVTQTPRYLIKTRGQQVTLSCSPISGHRSVSWYQQTPGQGLQFLFEYFSETQRNKGNFPGRFSGRQFSNSRSEMNVSTLELGDSALYLCASSMRASSSGNTIYFGEGSWLTVV.

This clone was detected only once. The V call is TRBV11-3, the J call TRBJ1-1; D gene unclear. V lost 3 bases, J lost 1 base, and 6 bases lay in between. This CDR3 contains 13 residues. Germline V gene sequence: CDR1 SGHNT, CDR2 YENEEA. The CDR3 DNA reads TGTGCCAGCAGCTTCGCAGGGAACACTGAAGCTTTCTTT. It translates to CASSFAGNTEAFF. Supplemented by reference TRBV11-3 and TRBJ1-1, the full variable domain reads EAGVVQSPRYKIIEKKQPVAFWCNPISGHNTLYWYLQNLGQGPELLIRYENEEAVDDSQLPKDRFSAERLKGVDSTLKIQPAELGDSAVYLCASSFAGNTEAFFGQGTRLTVV.

The V and J genes are TRBV27 and TRBJ1-1; D is uncertain. The CDR3 runs to 19 residues. The V and J ends lost 0 bases and 0 bases respectively, with 20 bases between them. The V gene's germline CDR1 is MNHEY and CDR2 SMNVEV (reference sequence). The CDR3 loop reads CASSLSYSKSVGMNTEAFF. The CDR3 bases are TGTGCCAGCAGTTTATCTTACAGTAAATCCGTAGGCATGAACACTGAAGCTTTCTTT.

The V and J genes are TRBV14 and TRBJ1-6, with a possible D match to TRBD1 (6 bases). V lost 6 bases and J 6 bases, leaving 15 bases between the germline ends. The CDR3 totals 15 residues. In germline, CDR1 is SGHDN, CDR2 FVKESK. The CDR3 DNA reads as TGTGCCAGCAGTCGCCAGGACAGACTTAATTCACCCCTCCACTTT. Translated, it gives CASSRQDRLNSPLHF. Supplemented by reference TRBV14 and TRBJ1-6, the full variable domain reads EAGVTQFPSHSVIEKGQTVTLRCDPISGHDNLYWYRRVMGKEIKFLLHFVKESKQDESGMPNNRFLAERTGGTYSTLKVQPAELEDSGVYFCASSRQDRLNSPLHFGNGTRLTVT.

The chain joins TRBV11-3 to TRBJ2-3; 11 nucleotides line up with TRBD2. V was clipped by 1 base and J by 3 bases; unmatched bases: 9. Germline CDR1 and CDR2: SGHNT and YENEEA. The length of the CDR3 is 18 residues. The CDR3 here is CASSLVGAVAGGTDTQYF. Here the CDR3 DNA reads TGTGCCAGCAGCTTAGTAGGGGCGGTAGCGGGGGGGACAGATACGCAGTATTTT.

V and J are TRBV5-1 and TRBJ1-5, with 11 positions matching TRBD1. The CDR3 covers 15 residues. J gave up 3 bases and V 3 bases, and 2 bases lay outside the gene matches. Germline CDR1 reads SGHRS; CDR2 reads YFSETQ. CDR3 region: CASSWGQGDNQPQHF. In DNA, the CDR3 is TGCGCCAGCAGCTGGGGACAGGGGGACAATCAGCCCCAGCATTTT.

V usage is TRBV9 and J usage is TRBJ1-1; tentative D call: TRBD1 (5 bases). Per the germline V gene, CDR1 is SGDLS and CDR2 is YYNGEE. CDR3 length: 12 amino acids. V lost 2 bases, J lost 6 bases, and 8 bases lay in between. This CDR3 reads CASSVDSSEAFF. The CDR3 region has the DNA TGTGCCAGCAGCGTTGACAGTTCTGAAGCTTTCTTT. Supplemented by reference TRBV9 and TRBJ1-1, the full variable domain reads DSGVTQTPKHLITATGQRVTLRCSPRSGDLSVYWYQQSLDQGLQFLIQYYNGEERAKGNILERFSAQQFPDLHSELNLSSLELGDSALYFCASSVDSSEAFFGQGTRLTVV.

The V call is TRBV2, the J call TRBJ1-5; the D gene is possibly TRBD1 (5 bases). V gave up 7 bases and J gave up 4 bases, with 11 bases separating them. The CDR3 spans 13 residues. CDR1 and CDR2 from the germline V gene are SNHLY and FYNNEI. The CDR3 nucleotides are TGTGCCAGCACCCAGGGTAGGAATCAGCCCCAGCATTTT. Amino acids: CASTQGRNQPQHF.

The CDR3 coding sequence is TGCAGTGCTAGTCGAGGGAGTGGTAACACTGAAGCTTTCTTT. Its protein product is CSASRGSGNTEAFF. The J gene is TRBJ1-1, the V gene TRBV20-1; D gene uncertain. The CDR3 extends over 14 amino acids. CDR1 DFQATT and CDR2 SNEGSKA come from the germline V gene (reference sequence). Trimming left V 3 bases short and J 2 bases short, with 13 bases between.

This clone was seen a few times. The V gene is TRBV7-9, the J gene TRBJ2-3, with D perhaps TRBD1 (5 bases). V shed 0 bases and J shed 3 bases, with 7 bases lying between them. Germline CDR1 and CDR2: SEHNR and FQNEAQ (reference sequence). This CDR3 contains 14 residues. Here the CDR3 reads CASSLAGLTDTQYF. In nucleotides, the CDR3 is TGTGCCAGCAGCTTAGCGGGGCTTACAGATACGCAGTATTTT. Supplemented by reference TRBV7-9 and TRBJ2-3, the full variable domain reads DTGVSQNPRHKITKRGQNVTFRCDPISEHNRLYWYRQTLGQGPEFLTYFQNEAQLEKSRLLSDRFSAERPKGSFSTLEIQRTEQGDSAMYLCASSLAGLTDTQYFGPGTRLTVL.

This clone was counted a few times. This chain joins TRBV25-1 and TRBJ1-6; the match to TRBD1 covers 7 bases. V shed 2 bases and J 10 bases; nucleotides not matched to a gene: 8. Per germline, CDR1 MGHDK and CDR2 SYGVNS. This CDR3 has 15 residues. CDR3 DNA: TGTGCCAGCAGTGAAGGGCCGGGACAGTTCTCACCCCTCCACTTT. Translating it yields CASSEGPGQFSPLHF.

The chain recombines TRBV28 with TRBJ1-5; possible D gene TRBD1, 5 bases. The germline CDR1 and CDR2 sequences are MDHEN and SYDVKM. The V end lost 1 base, the J end lost 4 bases, and 11 bases lay between the germline ends. CDR3 length equals 15 residues. The CDR3 reads CASSLSWGGNQPQHF. CDR3 bases: TGTGCCAGCAGTTTATCATGGGGGGGGAATCAGCCCCAGCATTTT.

The chain employs TRBV28 and TRBJ1-3, with D perhaps matching TRBD1 (6 bases). Germline-derived CDR1 and CDR2 are MDHEN and SYDVKM. CDR3 length equals 15 residues. Trimming stripped 6 bases from V and 2 bases from J, with 14 bases between. CDR3: CASSTLGAAGNTIYF. For the CDR3, the DNA is TGTGCCAGCAGCACCTTGGGGGCGGCTGGAAACACCATATATTTT.

The J gene is TRBJ2-7, the V gene TRBV7-8; possibly TRBD2 for D (6 bases). The V gene lost 5 bases and the J gene lost 5 bases, with 13 bases spanning the gap. CDR3 length equals 13 residues. Germline V gene data show CDR1 as SGHVS and CDR2 as FQNEAQ. CDR3 loop: CASSRGGFDEQYF. Here the CDR3 DNA reads TGTGCCAGCAGCCGTGGGGGGTTCGACGAGCAGTACTTC. The variable domain in full, with the rest retrieved from reference TRBV7-8 and TRBJ2-7, is GAGVSQSPRYKVAKRGQDVALRCDPISGHVSLFWYQQALGQGPEFLTYFQNEAQLDKSGLPSDRFFAERPEGSVSTLKIQRTQQEDSAVYLCASSRGGFDEQYFGPGTRLTVT.

This chain connects TRBV4-1 to TRBJ1-1, with a possible D match to TRBD1 (5 bases). The CDR3 is 14 amino acids. V lost 4 bases and J 6 bases, leaving 15 bases between the germline ends. CDR1 and CDR2 from the germline V gene are MGHRA and YSYEKL. CDR3: CASSPVGRDPEAFF. CDR3 bases: TGCGCCAGCAGCCCGGTGGGCAGGGATCCTGAAGCTTTCTTT.

This chain connects TRBV7-9 to TRBJ2-5; 13 nucleotides match TRBD2. CDR1 is SEHNR and CDR2 is FQNEAQ in the germline V gene (reference sequence). Germline trimming cut 5 bases from V and 3 bases from J; bases unmatched to any gene: 12. CDR3 length equals 18 residues. The CDR3 DNA follows: TGTGCCAGCAGCCCTGGGACTAGCGGGACCGCGCGCGAAGAGACCCAGTACTTC. It specifies CASSPGTSGTAREETQYF. Looking up the rest from reference TRBV7-9 and TRBJ2-5 gives the full variable domain: DTGVSQNPRHKITKRGQNVTFRCDPISEHNRLYWYRQTLGQGPEFLTYFQNEAQLEKSRLLSDRFSAERPKGSFSTLEIQRTEQGDSAMYLCASSPGTSGTAREETQYFGPGTRLLVL.

V usage is TRBV5-1 and J usage is TRBJ1-3; D not resolved. The CDR3 covers 13 residues. Germline V lookup: CDR1 SGHRS, CDR2 YFSETQ. V gave up 5 bases and J gave up 1 base, with 7 bases separating them. The chain's CDR3 is CASSTGSGNTIYF. DNA for the CDR3: TGCGCCAGCAGTACGGGATCTGGAAACACCATATATTTT. The whole variable domain, filled in from reference TRBV5-1 and TRBJ1-3, reads KAGVTQTPRYLIKTRGQQVTLSCSPISGHRSVSWYQQTPGQGLQFLFEYFSETQRNKGNFPGRFSGRQFSNSRSEMNVSTLELGDSALYLCASSTGSGNTIYFGEGSWLTVV.

The J gene is TRBJ2-1, the V gene TRBV18; 7 nucleotides line up with TRBD1. V shed 6 bases, J shed 9 bases, and the junction held 11 bases outside the gene matches. The CDR3 consists of 14 residues. CDR1 and CDR2 from the germline V gene are KGHSH and LQKENI. The DNA for the CDR3 is TGTGCCAGCTCGCCTCTCAGGACAGGCGCTGAGCAGTTCTTC. This gives the protein CASSPLRTGAEQFF. The entire variable domain, with the rest obtained from reference TRBV18 and TRBJ2-1, is as follows: NAGVMQNPRHLVRRRGQEARLRCSPMKGHSHVYWYRQLPEEGLKFMVYLQKENIIDESGMPKERFSAEFPKEGPSILRIQQVVRGDSAAYFCASSPLRTGAEQFFGPGTRLTVL.

The J gene is TRBJ1-2, the V gene TRBV7-9; TRBD1 is a possible D gene (6 bases). Germline V gene lookup returns CDR1 SEHNR and CDR2 FQNEAQ (reference sequence). The V end was cut by 3 bases, the J end by 6 bases, with 14 bases between. CDR3 length: 14 residues. CDR3 in amino acids: CASSFPGQTDGYTF. DNA of the CDR3: TGTGCCAGCAGCTTTCCGGGACAAACGGATGGCTACACCTTC.

The chain is built from TRBV11-3 and TRBJ2-7, with D maybe TRBD2 (6 bases). V lost 1 base to trimming and J lost 3 bases, with 10 bases between them. The CDR3 contains 14 residues. The V gene's germline CDR1 is SGHNT and CDR2 YENEEA. CDR3 coding DNA: TGTGCCAGCAGCTTAGCGGGACTCGTCTACGAGCAGTACTTC. This encodes CASSLAGLVYEQYF.

The J gene is TRBJ1-6, the V gene TRBV7-9, with TRBD1 identical over 9 bases. J was trimmed by 10 bases and V by 11 bases; bases with no gene match: 12. In germline, CDR1 is SEHNR, CDR2 FQNEAQ (reference sequence). The CDR3 is 14 residues long. CDR3 DNA: TGTGCCGGAACCGGGACAGGGTCTGGGTCACCCCTCCACTTT. As protein: CAGTGTGSGSPLHF.

The V call is TRBV4-3, the J call TRBJ2-2, with 15 nucleotides matching TRBD2. CDR1 is LGHNA, CDR2 YSLEER, per germline. This CDR3 has 20 residues. V lost 4 bases and J lost 5; bases outside the gene matches: 14. CDR3 DNA sequence: TGCGCCAGCAGCCCGGGACTAGCGGGGGGTGAATCGTCGGGAACCGGGGAGCTGTTTTTT. Residues: CASSPGLAGGESSGTGELFF.